Presented here are 8 T cell receptor beta chains from one specimen sequenced in a study of Graves' ophthalmopathy and Graves' hyperthyroidism. Amplification targeted the TCR beta CDR3 regions, with RNA transcripts as the source material. The authors performed first-round RT-PCR with HTBI primers and then a second-round multiplex PCR. TCRdb ran MiXCR on the multiplex PCR reads and lists one entry per CDR3 protein. The sample contains roughly 50,000 distinct CDR3 sequences, approximately 50% of which appear only once. The sequenced material came from peripheral blood. All receptors derive from an adult woman with Graves' ophthalmopathy.

V usage is TRBV29-1 and J usage is TRBJ2-2, with 7 nucleotides matching TRBD2. Looked up from germline, CDR1 is SQVTM and CDR2 is ANQGSEA. The V gene end was trimmed by 2 bases and the J gene end by 7 bases; junction bases not matched to a gene: 7. This CDR3 comprises 14 residues. CDR3 DNA sequence: TGCAGCGTTGAATCTGGGGGGGGAATCGGGGAGCTGTTTTTT. Translation gives CSVESGGGIGELFF.

This clonotype was detected many times. The rearrangement uses TRBV20-1 and TRBJ2-1; 12 positions agree with TRBD2. After removal of 6 bases from V and 4 bases from J, the junction contained 7 bases not matched to a gene. The V gene's germline CDR1 is DFQATT and CDR2 SNEGSKA (reference sequence). The CDR3 sequence is 15 residues long. CDR3: CSAPPGLAGYNEQFF. CDR3 DNA sequence: TGCAGTGCCCCCCCAGGACTAGCGGGGTACAATGAGCAGTTCTTC.

Turning to this clonotype: This sequence may be a read error, since a much larger clone differs from it by one base. The V and J genes are TRBV7-9 and TRBJ2-7; 8 bases are a match to TRBD1. CDR1 SEHNR and CDR2 FQNEAQ come from the germline V gene (reference sequence). The CDR3 is made up of 17 amino acids. CDR3 coding DNA: TGTACCAGCAGTTCGTCTCGGGGGCTGGGACAGGCCTACGAGCAGTACTTC. It yields the protein CTSSSSRGLGQAYEQYF.

A single count supports this clonotype. The chain recombines TRBV10-1 with TRBJ1-6; 10 nucleotides agree with TRBD1. This CDR3 has 15 amino acids. Trimming at V came to 6 bases and at J to 10 bases, leaving 9 bases not matched to a gene. The germline V gene has CDR1 WNHNN and CDR2 SYGVQD (reference sequence). As DNA, the CDR3 is TGCGCCAGCAGGGGACAGGGGTCAAGAGAATCACCCCTCCACTTT. Translation gives CASRGQGSRESPLHF.

This clonotype was counted once. One base away lies a much larger clone, so this may be a sequencing read error. It is unclear where the CDR3 begins or ends on the DNA, so no DNA is shown, and the CDR3 is as TCRdb lists it. The rearrangement uses TRBV24-1 and TRBJ1-1; the table names TRBD1, a call not compared with the DNA. The CDR3 length is 17 residues, termini included. Germline assignment: CDR1 KGHDR and CDR2 SFDVKD. CDR3 protein: CASSSVGTGNMNTEVFF.

This sequence joins TRBV29-1 and TRBJ2-1, with 9 nucleotides matching TRBD2. From germline, CDR1 is SQVTM and CDR2 ANQGSEA. CDR3 length equals 14 residues. With V trimmed by 5 bases and J by 6 bases, 8 bases remained unmatched. CDR3 coding DNA: TGCAGCGTTTTAGGCGGGAGGGCCTCCAATGAGCAGTTCTTC. It yields the protein CSVLGGRASNEQFF.

This sequence joins TRBV25-1 and TRBJ1-6, with no clear D. Per germline, CDR1 MGHDK and CDR2 SYGVNS. The V end was cut by 7 bases, the J end by 5 bases, with 9 bases between. This CDR3 comprises 13 residues. The CDR3 bases are TGTGCCAGCAAAGCACGGCATAATTCACCCCTCCACTTT. This sequence encodes CASKARHNSPLHF.

The chain uses TRBV5-1 and TRBJ2-2; 11 positions match TRBD2. V shed 4 bases, J shed 7 bases, and the junction held 3 bases outside the gene matches. The CDR3 consists of 14 residues. Germline V gives CDR1 SGHRS, CDR2 YFSETQ. CDR3 loop: CASSLSGRGGELFF. In DNA, the CDR3 is TGCGCCAGCAGCCTTAGCGGGAGGGGCGGGGAGCTGTTTTTT.